This T cell receptor (beta chain) was obtained from a study of T cells in Graves' hyperthyroidism and ophthalmopathy. Findings and limits, study-wide: Before onset, ophthalmopathy was predicted by the model a median roughly six months earlier.

Comment on this clonotype: Antigen: not known.

The CDR3 is made up of 15 amino acids. V lost 4 bases and J lost 7, with 16 bases in between. Per germline, CDR1 SGHDN and CDR2 FVKESK. Together with thyroid ultrasound, orbital computed tomography, serum thyroxine and TRAb, clinical symptoms were used for diagnoses. Amplified TCR beta CDR3 regions came from RNA transcripts. The TCR CDR3 was amplified in a first-round RT-PCR using the HTBI primer set. Using its own MiXCR run on the multiplex PCR reads, TCRdb lists one record per CDR3 protein. The sample shows hundreds of thousands of distinct CDR3 sequences, about 14% of them seen only once. This chain connects TRBV14 to TRBJ2-2; no definite D call. This TCR was recovered from a woman aged 50 to 60 with Graves' ophthalmopathy. Source material: blood. The chain's CDR3 is CASSPPGLQSGELFF. The CDR3 nucleotides are TGTGCCAGCAGCCCACCGGGCCTCCAAAGCGGGGAGCTGTTTTTT. Complete variable domain (other parts from reference TRBV14 and TRBJ2-2): EAGVTQFPSHSVIEKGQTVTLRCDPISGHDNLYWYRRVMGKEIKFLLHFVKESKQDESGMPNNRFLAERTGGTYSTLKVQPAELEDSGVYFCASSPPGLQSGELFFGEGSRLTVL.